The 8 T cell receptor beta chains reported below all come from one sample, sequenced in a study of blood T cell repertoires in COVID-19. The method was immunoSEQ multiplex PCR; TCRdb's version includes in-frame clones alone and lacks a portion of them. The data contain 150,000 to 200,000 clones, more than 80% of them singletons. Sequences were obtained from peripheral blood. All receptors derive from a woman at least 80 years old with COVID-19, enrolled during active disease.

This clone was picked up a small number of times. This rearrangement joins TRBV7-3 to TRBJ2-1; the match to TRBD1 covers 7 bases. Trimming took 8 bases from V and 7 from J; bases not matched to a gene: 8. The CDR3 is made up of 13 amino acids. The germline gives CDR1 SGHTA, CDR2 FQGTGA. CDR3 loop: CASSFSGGNEQFF. The CDR3 DNA follows: TGTGCCAGCTCCTTTTCAGGGGGAAATGAGCAGTTCTTC.

This clone came up once. This chain links TRBV5-4 with TRBJ2-7; 9 bases fit TRBD1. V trimming: 0 bases; J trimming: 3 bases; junction bases outside the gene matches: 4. Germline V gene sequence: CDR1 SGHNT, CDR2 YYREEE (reference sequence). This CDR3 has 15 residues. This CDR3 is CASSLGTGVVYEQYF. The CDR3 DNA reads as TGTGCCAGCAGCTTGGGGACAGGGGTGGTCTACGAGCAGTACTTC. Based on the CDR3 plus reference TRBV5-4 and TRBJ2-7, the full variable domain is ETGVTQSPTHLIKTRGQQVTLRCSSQSGHNTVSWYQQALGQGPQFIFQYYREEENGRGNFPPRFSGLQFPNYSSELNVNALELDDSALYLCASSLGTGVVYEQYFGPGTRLTVT.

J is TRBJ1-2 and V is TRBV27; D is undetermined. Germline-derived CDR1 and CDR2 are MNHEY and SMNVEV (reference sequence). The V end lost 2 bases, the J end lost 6 bases, and 16 bases lay between the germline ends. The CDR3 loop spans 15 amino acids. This CDR3 reads CASSLGPGVLNGYTF. The DNA for the CDR3 is TGTGCCAGCAGTTTAGGCCCCGGGGTATTAAATGGCTACACCTTC.

This CDR3 is CASSFRGDETQYF. CDR3 nucleotides: TGTGCCAGCAGCTTCAGGGGGGACGAGACCCAGTACTTC. J is TRBJ2-5 and V is TRBV7-2, with D maybe TRBD1 (7 bases). The germline V gene encodes CDR1 SGHTA and CDR2 FQGNSA. V lost 3 bases to trimming and J lost 5 bases, with 10 bases between them. The CDR3 covers 13 residues.

This clone appeared once. This chain uses TRBV19 with TRBJ1-5; 7 bases fit TRBD1. The CDR3 has 15 residues. The V and J ends lost 4 bases and 0 bases, in that order; junction bases with no gene match: 3. In germline, CDR1 is LNHDA, CDR2 SQIVND (reference sequence). The CDR3 sequence: CASSRDRLSNQPQHF. As DNA, the CDR3 is TGTGCCAGTAGTAGGGACAGACTTAGCAATCAGCCCCAGCATTTT.

On this clone: Additional DNA sequences in this sample encode the identical CDR3. The chain is built from TRBV9 and TRBJ2-7; D not certain. CDR1 and CDR2 from the germline V gene are SGDLS and YYNGEE. The CDR3 runs 12 residues. Trimming stripped 3 bases from V and 2 bases from J, with 6 bases between. Here the CDR3 reads CASSGSAYEQYF. For the CDR3, the DNA is TGTGCCAGCAGCGGTTCCGCCTACGAGCAGTACTTC.

This clone was recorded once. The chain is built from TRBV15 and TRBJ1-5; TRBD1 aligns across 8 bases. CDR1 is LNHNV, CDR2 YYDKDF, per germline (reference sequence). This CDR3 is built from 14 residues. With V trimmed by 1 base and J by 6 bases, 2 bases remained unmatched. In DNA, the CDR3 is TGTGCCACCAGCAGAGCAGGGGGCGTTCAGCCCCAGCATTTT. This translates into CATSRAGGVQPQHF.

This clone has more than one count but fewer than ten. V gene TRBV2 combines with J gene TRBJ2-5; 8 nucleotides align to TRBD1. Trimming at V came to 4 bases and at J to 9 bases, leaving 13 bases not matched to a gene. CDR1 is SNHLY and CDR2 is FYNNEI in the germline V gene. The CDR3 consists of 15 residues. CDR3 sequence reads: CASSGRGPLASSQYF. CDR3 DNA sequence: TGTGCCAGCAGTGGCAGGGGGCCTTTGGCGAGTTCCCAGTACTTC.